This T cell receptor (beta chain) emerged from a study of blood T cell repertoires in COVID-19 (dated by TCRdb to 2020 to 2022). For the study in its entirety: Collaborator samples came from the United States, Italy and Spain and covered acute and convalescent phases of COVID-19. The material from the prospective study consisted of cDNA or gDNA derived from T cells, B-cell-depleted T cells, or PBMCs. Subjects who had been exposed to COVID-19, were actively infected with it, or had recovered from it provided the deeply sampled blood TCRbeta repertoires that made up the dataset. The repertoires were released in a freely available public database intended as a resource for research on the immune response to SARS-CoV-2. Samples came from the ongoing ImmuneRACE study (first 160 participants) plus 1,254 subjects from 6 global collaborators. Sample metadata almost always included a de-identified subject ID, COVID-19 status, age in years and sex. HLA class I and class II types, where available, came from metadata supplied by the sample provider rather than from assay-based typing. Results and caveats for the whole study, not just this receptor: Clinical and demographic metadata were provided uncurated, with the amount varying by source and participant.

Participants in the prospective study were enrolled through a virtual design, were aged about 18 to 90 years, and lived in 20 to 30 United States geographic areas. To assign participants to cohorts, the prospective study relied on clinical history that participants themselves reported in a screening survey and a study questionnaire. Recovered participants in ImmuneRACE Cohort 3 were defined by two consecutive negative NP/OP PCR tests, clearance by a healthcare professional, or resolution of symptoms. In the prospective study, whole blood, serum and a nasopharyngeal or oropharyngeal swab were collected from each participant by mobile phlebotomists. Additional blood draws and questionnaires over a 2-month period could optionally be provided by prospective study participants. Prospective study blood samples were shipped either frozen or at room temperature before DNA extraction. The immunoSEQ Assay, a bias-controlled multiplex PCR, was used to amplify TCRbeta CDR3 regions from genomic DNA. The authors' pipeline ran thus. The number of nucleated cells in each sample was estimated by amplification of reference gene primers within the assay. Sequence reads were collapsed and filtered to measure the absolute abundance of every unique TCRbeta CDR3 rearrangement. For each sample, productive Simpson clonality was calculated as the square root of Simpson's diversity index across productive rearrangements. Not all clones reach the TCRdb copy of this immuneACCESS table, which keeps in-frame sequences only. Checked studies attribute under half of the gap to unresolved V genes and leave the rest unexplained. V and J calls and clone size follow that table, whereas D and trimming were derived from the DNA. For this sample the table gives 200,000 to 250,000 clones, of which about 83% were detected only once. The ten largest clones take up roughly 6.2% of the sample.

The CDR3 goes from the cysteine to the phenylalanine over 14 residues. The only DNA kept is the CDR3, 42 bases in frame from the first base. The germline V gene (reference sequence) supplies CDR1 SEHNR and CDR2 FQNEAQ. Deletion took 5 bases off V and 2 bases off J, with a span of 12 bases between the germline ends. With respect to this clone: Its specific antigen is unknown. Within one base of it there is no much larger clone, and no base qualities were kept.

The chain uses TRBV7-9 and TRBJ1-1, with the D gene not clear enough to name. Sequenced input: PBMCs or T cells enriched from blood (not recorded which). The source is a woman aged 40 to 50 who had recovered from COVID-19. The base sequence is TGTGCCAGCAGCCCCCTTGGAGCTAACACTGAAGCTTTCTTT. Protein translation: CASSPLGANTEAFF.